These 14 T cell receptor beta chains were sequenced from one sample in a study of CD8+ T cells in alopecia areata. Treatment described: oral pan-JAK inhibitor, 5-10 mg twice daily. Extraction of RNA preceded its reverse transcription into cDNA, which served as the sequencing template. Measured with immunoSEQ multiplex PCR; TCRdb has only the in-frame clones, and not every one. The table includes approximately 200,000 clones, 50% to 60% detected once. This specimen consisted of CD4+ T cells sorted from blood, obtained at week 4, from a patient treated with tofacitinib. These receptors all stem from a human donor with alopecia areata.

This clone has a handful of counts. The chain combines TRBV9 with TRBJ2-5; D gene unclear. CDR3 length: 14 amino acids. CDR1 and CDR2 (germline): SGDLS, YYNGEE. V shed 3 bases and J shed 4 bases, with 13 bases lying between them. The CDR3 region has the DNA TGTGCCAGCAGCGCTGACCAATGGGGAGAGACCCAGTACTTC. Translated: CASSADQWGETQYF.

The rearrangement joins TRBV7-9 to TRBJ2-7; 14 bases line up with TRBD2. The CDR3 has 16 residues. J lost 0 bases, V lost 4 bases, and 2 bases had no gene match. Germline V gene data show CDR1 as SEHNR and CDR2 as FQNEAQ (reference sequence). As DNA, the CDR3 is TGTGCCAGCAGCTCTGGACTAGCGGGGGGCTCCTACGAGCAGTACTTC. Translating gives CASSSGLAGGSYEQYF.

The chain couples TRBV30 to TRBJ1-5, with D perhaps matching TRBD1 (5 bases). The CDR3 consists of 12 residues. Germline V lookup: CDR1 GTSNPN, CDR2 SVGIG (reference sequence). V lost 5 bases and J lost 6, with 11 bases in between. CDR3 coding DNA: TGTGCCTGGTCGGACAAGTTTCAGCCCCAGCATTTT. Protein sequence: CAWSDKFQPQHF.

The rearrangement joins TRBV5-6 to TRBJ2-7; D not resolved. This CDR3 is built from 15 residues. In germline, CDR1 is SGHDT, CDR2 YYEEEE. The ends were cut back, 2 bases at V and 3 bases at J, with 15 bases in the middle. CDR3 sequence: CASSFVSSALYEQYF. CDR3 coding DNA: TGTGCCAGCAGCTTTGTTAGCTCAGCCCTCTACGAGCAGTACTTC. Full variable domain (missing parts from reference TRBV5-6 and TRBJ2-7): DAGVTQSPTHLIKTRGQQVTLRCSPKSGHDTVSWYQQALGQGPQFIFQYYEEEERQRGNFPDRFSGHQFPNYSSELNVNALLLGDSALYLCASSFVSSALYEQYFGPGTRLTVT.

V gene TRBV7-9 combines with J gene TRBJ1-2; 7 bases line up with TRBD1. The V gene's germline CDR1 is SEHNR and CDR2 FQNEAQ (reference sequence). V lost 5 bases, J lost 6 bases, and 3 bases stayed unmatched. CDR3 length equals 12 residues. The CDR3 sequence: CASSPQGHGYTF. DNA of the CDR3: TGTGCCAGCAGCCCACAGGGGCATGGCTACACCTTC.

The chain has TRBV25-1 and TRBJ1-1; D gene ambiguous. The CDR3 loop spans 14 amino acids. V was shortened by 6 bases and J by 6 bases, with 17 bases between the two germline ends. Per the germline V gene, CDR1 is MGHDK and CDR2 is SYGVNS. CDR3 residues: CASSFSVMHAEAFF. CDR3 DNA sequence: TGTGCCAGCAGCTTCTCGGTGATGCACGCTGAAGCTTTCTTT.

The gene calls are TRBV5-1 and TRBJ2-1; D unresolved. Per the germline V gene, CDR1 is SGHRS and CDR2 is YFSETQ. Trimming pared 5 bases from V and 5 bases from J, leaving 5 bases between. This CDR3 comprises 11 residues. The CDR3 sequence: CASRLDNEQFF. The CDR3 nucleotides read TGCGCCAGCAGGCTCGACAATGAGCAGTTCTTC. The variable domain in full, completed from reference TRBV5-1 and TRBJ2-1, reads KAGVTQTPRYLIKTRGQQVTLSCSPISGHRSVSWYQQTPGQGLQFLFEYFSETQRNKGNFPGRFSGRQFSNSRSEMNVSTLELGDSALYLCASRLDNEQFFGPGTRLTVL.

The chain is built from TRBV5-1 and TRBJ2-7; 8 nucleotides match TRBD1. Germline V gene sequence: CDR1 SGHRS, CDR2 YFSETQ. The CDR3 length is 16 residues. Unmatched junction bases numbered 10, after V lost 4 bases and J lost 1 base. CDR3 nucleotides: TGCGCCAGCAGCGGACCCTCCGGGACAGGATCCTACGAGCAGTACTTC. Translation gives CASSGPSGTGSYEQYF.

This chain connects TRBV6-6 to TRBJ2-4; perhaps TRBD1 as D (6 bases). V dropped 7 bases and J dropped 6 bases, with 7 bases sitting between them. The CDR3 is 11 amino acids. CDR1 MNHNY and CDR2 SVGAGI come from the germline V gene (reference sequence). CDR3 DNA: TGTGCCAGCAAACAGGGAAACATTCAGTACTTC. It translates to CASKQGNIQYF.

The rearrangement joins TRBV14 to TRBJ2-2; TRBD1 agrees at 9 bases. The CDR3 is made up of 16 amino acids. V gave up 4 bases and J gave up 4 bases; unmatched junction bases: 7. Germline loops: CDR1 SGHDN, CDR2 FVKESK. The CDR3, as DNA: TGTGCCAGCAGCCCCGGACAGGGGAAGGTCACCGGGGAGCTGTTTTTT. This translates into CASSPGQGKVTGELFF.

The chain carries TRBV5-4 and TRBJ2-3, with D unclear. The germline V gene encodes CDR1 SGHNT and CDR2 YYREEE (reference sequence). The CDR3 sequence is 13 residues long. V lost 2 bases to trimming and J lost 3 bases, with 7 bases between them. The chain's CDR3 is CASSFVLTDTQYF. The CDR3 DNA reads TGTGCCAGCAGCTTCGTTCTGACAGATACGCAGTATTTT.

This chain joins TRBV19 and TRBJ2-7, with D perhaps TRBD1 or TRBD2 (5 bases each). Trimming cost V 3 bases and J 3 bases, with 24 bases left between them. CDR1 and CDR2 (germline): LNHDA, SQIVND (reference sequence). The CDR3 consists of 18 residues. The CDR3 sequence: CASSIQRTAGTRVYEQYF. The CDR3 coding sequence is TGTGCCAGTAGTATTCAACGTACAGCCGGGACGAGAGTCTACGAGCAGTACTTC.

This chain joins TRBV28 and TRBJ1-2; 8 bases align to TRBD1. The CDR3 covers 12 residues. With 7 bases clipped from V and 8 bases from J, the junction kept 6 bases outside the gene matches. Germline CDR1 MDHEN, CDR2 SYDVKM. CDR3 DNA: TGTGCCAGCACCACGGACAGGGACGGCTACACCTTC. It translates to CASTTDRDGYTF.

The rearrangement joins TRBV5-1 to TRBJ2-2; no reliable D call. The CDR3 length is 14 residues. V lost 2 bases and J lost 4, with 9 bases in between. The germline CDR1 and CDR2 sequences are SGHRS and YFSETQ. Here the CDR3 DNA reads TGCGCCAGCAGCTTCCAGGTAGTCACCGGGGAGCTGTTTTTT. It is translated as CASSFQVVTGELFF.